Listed below are T cell receptor beta chains from one sample, sequenced in a study of blood T cell repertoires in COVID-19. The method was immunoSEQ multiplex PCR; TCRdb's version includes in-frame clones alone and lacks a portion of them. Altogether roughly 170,000 clones are present, roughly 70% being singletons, with the ten largest covering less than 3%. The sequenced sample consisted of peripheral blood. The receptors originated from a woman aged 80 or over with acute or convalescent COVID-19. Each CDR3 is given with its conserved first and last residue. Fields, in order: D gene, V gene, clone size, J gene, CDR3 protein, CDR3 DNA. D genes are given only for firm matches. For some rows the clone size is stated as once, few or many, or as a class when expanded; others skip it.

>-|TRBV27|-|TRBJ2-3
CASSLWPATDTQYF
TGTGCCAGCAGTTTATGGCCCGCCACAGATACGCAGTATTTT
>-|TRBV7-9|-|TRBJ1-5
CASSLGADIKPQHF
TGTGCCAGCAGCTTAGGTGCAGACATCAAGCCCCAGCATTTT
>TRBD1|TRBV7-2|-|TRBJ1-2
CASSLNTGGYGYTF
TGTGCCAGCAGCTTAAACACAGGGGGCTATGGCTACACCTTC
>TRBD1|TRBV4-2|-|TRBJ1-3
CASSQLNRGSGNTIYF
TGTGCCAGCAGCCAACTAAACAGGGGCTCCGGAAACACCATATATTTT
>-|TRBV5-1|-|TRBJ2-1
CASSLAVGGTGNEQFF
TGCGCCAGCAGCTTGGCGGTGGGGGGAACGGGCAATGAGCAGTTCTTC
>-|TRBV6-1|-|TRBJ2-7
CASSEYFPTVPEQYF
TGTGCCAGCAGTGAATACTTTCCGACTGTCCCCGAGCAGTACTTC
>-|TRBV18|few|TRBJ2-3
CASSPPSGYGDTQYF
TGTGCCAGCTCACCCCCTTCAGGGTACGGAGATACGCAGTATTTT
>-|TRBV19|-|TRBJ1-1
CASTTVLWTEAFF
TGTGCCAGTACAACGGTGTTGTGGACTGAAGCTTTCTTT
>-|TRBV19|-|TRBJ2-1
CASRSRRDTLYNEQFF
TGTGCCAGTAGGAGTCGCCGGGACACTCTATACAATGAGCAGTTCTTC
>TRBD2|TRBV4-2|-|TRBJ2-7
CASSQKSSSGSNYEQYF
TGTGCCAGCAGCCAAAAATCATCTAGCGGGAGTAACTACGAGCAGTACTTC
>-|TRBV4-3|-|TRBJ1-1
CASSQAAGWSTEAFF
TGCGCCAGCAGCCAAGCGGCGGGCTGGTCAACTGAAGCTTTCTTT
>-|TRBV4-1|few|TRBJ1-2
CASSQDRIQQDLNYGYTF
TGCGCCAGCAGCCAAGATAGGATACAACAGGATCTTAACTATGGCTACACCTTC
>-|TRBV9|-|TRBJ2-1
CASSGTGTYNEQFF
TGTGCCAGCAGCGGAACCGGGACCTACAATGAGCAGTTCTTC
>TRBD1|TRBV7-2|-|TRBJ2-5
CASSTNRGQETQYF
TGTGCCAGCAGCACTAACAGGGGCCAAGAGACCCAGTACTTC
>-|TRBV27|-|TRBJ2-7
CASRKSSYEQYF
TGTGCCAGCAGGAAGAGCTCCTACGAGCAGTACTTC
>TRBD1|TRBV6-6|-|TRBJ1-5
CASSPGQGNQPQHF
TGTGCCAGCAGCCCCGGACAGGGGAATCAGCCCCAGCATTTT
>TRBD1|TRBV7-2|-|TRBJ1-2
CASNPDRLGIYGYTF
TGTGCCAGCAACCCGGACAGGTTGGGTATCTATGGCTACACCTTC